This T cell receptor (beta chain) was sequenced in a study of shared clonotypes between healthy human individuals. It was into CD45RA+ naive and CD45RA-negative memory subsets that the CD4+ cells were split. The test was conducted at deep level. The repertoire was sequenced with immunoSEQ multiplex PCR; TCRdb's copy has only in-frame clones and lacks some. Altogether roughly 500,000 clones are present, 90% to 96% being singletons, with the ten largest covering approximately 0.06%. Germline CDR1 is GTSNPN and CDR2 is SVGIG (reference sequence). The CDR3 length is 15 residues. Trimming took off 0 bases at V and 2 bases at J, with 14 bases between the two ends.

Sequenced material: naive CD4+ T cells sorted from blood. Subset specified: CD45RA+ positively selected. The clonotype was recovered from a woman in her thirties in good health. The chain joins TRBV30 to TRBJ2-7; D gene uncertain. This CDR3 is CAWSVSAGMPYEQYF. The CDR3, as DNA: TGTGCCTGGAGTGTTTCGGCAGGCATGCCCTACGAGCAGTACTTC.